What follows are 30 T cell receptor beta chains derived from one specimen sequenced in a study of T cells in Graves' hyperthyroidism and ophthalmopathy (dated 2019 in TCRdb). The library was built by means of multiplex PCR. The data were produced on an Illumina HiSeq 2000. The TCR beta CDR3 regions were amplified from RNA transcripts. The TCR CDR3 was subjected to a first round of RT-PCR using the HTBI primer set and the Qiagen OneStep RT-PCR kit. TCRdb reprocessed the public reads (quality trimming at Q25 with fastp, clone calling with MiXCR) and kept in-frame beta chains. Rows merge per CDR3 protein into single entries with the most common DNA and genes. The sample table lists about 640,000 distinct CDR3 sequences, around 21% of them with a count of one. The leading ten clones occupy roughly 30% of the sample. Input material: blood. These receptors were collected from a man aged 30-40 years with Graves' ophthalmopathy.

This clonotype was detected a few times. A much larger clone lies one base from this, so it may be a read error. The CDR3 nucleotides are TGTGCCAGCAGCCATGAAGGCGTCGAAGCTTTCTTT. Protein sequence: CASSHEGVEAFF. The chain joins TRBV3-1 to TRBJ1-1; no clear D. From germline, CDR1 is LGHDT and CDR2 YNNKEL (reference sequence). The V and J ends lost 3 bases and 8 bases respectively, with 10 bases between them. The CDR3 loop spans 12 amino acids.

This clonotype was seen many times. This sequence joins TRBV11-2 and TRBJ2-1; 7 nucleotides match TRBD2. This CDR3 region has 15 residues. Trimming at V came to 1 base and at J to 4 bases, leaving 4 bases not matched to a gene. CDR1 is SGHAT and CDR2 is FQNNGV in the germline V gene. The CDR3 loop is CASSLAPSGYNEQFF. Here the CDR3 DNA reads TGTGCCAGCAGCTTAGCACCTAGCGGATACAATGAGCAGTTCTTC.

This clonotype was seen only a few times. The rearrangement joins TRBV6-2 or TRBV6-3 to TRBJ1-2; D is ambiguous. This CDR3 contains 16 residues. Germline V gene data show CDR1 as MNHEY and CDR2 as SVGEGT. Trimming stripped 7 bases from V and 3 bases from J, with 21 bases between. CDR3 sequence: CASNSDGAPTYYGYTF. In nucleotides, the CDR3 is TGTGCCAGCAACTCCGACGGCGCCCCTACCTACTATGGCTACACCTTC.

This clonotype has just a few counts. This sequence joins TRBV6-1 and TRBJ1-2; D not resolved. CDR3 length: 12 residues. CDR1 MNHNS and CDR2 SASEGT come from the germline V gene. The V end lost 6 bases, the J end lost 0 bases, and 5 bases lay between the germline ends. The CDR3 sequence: CASRTTNYGYTF. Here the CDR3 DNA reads TGTGCCAGCAGGACCACTAACTATGGCTACACCTTC.

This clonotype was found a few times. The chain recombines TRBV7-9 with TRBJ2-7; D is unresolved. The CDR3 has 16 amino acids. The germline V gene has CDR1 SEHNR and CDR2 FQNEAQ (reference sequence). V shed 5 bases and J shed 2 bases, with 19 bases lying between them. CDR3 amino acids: CASSPDARQDAYEQYF. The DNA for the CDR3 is TGTGCCAGCAGCCCCGACGCGCGGCAGGACGCCTACGAGCAGTACTTC.

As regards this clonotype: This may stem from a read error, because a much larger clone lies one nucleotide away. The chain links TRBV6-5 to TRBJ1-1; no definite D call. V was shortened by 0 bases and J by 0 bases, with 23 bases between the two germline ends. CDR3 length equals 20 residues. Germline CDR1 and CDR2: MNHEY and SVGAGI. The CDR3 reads CASSYSTLTHNMPMNTEAFF. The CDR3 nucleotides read TGTGCCAGCAGTTACTCGACACTGACGCACAACATGCCGATGAACACTGAAGCTTTCTTT.

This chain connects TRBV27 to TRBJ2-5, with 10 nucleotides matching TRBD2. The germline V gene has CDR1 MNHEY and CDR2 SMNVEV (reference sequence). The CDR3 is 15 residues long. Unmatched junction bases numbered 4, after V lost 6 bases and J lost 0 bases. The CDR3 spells CASRGAGGNQETQYF. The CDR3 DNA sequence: TGTGCCAGCAGGGGAGCGGGAGGGAACCAAGAGACCCAGTACTTC.

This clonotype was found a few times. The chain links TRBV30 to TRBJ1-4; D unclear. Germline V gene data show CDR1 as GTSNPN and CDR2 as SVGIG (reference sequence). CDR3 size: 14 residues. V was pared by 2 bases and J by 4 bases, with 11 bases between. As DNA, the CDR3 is TGTGCCTGGAGTAGAAGGCGGTATAATGAAAAACTGTTTTTT. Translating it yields CAWSRRRYNEKLFF.

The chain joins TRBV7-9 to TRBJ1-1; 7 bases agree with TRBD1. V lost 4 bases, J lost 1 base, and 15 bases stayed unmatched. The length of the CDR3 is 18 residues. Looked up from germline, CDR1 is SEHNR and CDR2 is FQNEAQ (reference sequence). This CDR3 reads CASSSSRTDRAGNTEAFF. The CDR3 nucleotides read TGTGCCAGCAGCTCGTCCAGGACTGACAGGGCGGGGAACACTGAAGCTTTCTTT.

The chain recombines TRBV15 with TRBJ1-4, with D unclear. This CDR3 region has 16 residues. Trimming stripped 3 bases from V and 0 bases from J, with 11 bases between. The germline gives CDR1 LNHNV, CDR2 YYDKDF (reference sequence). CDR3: CATSRRSGATNEKLFF. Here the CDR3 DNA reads TGTGCCACCAGCAGGCGATCTGGGGCAACTAATGAAAAACTGTTTTTT.

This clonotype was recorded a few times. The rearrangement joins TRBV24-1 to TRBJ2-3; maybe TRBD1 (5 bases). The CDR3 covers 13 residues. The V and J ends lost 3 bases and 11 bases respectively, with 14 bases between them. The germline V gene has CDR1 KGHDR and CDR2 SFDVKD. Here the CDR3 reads CATSDTQGSRQYF. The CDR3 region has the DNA TGTGCCACCAGTGATACCCAGGGCTCTAGGCAGTATTTT.

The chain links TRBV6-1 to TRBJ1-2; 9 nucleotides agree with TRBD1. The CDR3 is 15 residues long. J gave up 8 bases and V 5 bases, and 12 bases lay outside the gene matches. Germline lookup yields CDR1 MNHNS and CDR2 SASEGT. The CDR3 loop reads CASSPAPDRGDGYTF. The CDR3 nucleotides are TGTGCCAGCAGTCCCGCCCCCGACAGGGGGGACGGCTACACCTTC.

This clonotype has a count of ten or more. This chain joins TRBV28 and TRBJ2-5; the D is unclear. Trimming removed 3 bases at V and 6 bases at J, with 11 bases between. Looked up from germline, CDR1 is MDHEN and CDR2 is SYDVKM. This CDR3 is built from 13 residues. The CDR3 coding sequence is TGTGCCAGCAGTTTTCCTTCGGAAAAGACCCAGTACTTC. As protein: CASSFPSEKTQYF. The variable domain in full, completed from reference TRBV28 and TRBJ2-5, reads DVKVTQSSRYLVKRTGEKVFLECVQDMDHENMFWYRQDPGLGLRLIYFSYDVKMKEKGDIPEGYSVSREKKERFSLILESASTNQTSMYLCASSFPSEKTQYFGPGTRLLVL.

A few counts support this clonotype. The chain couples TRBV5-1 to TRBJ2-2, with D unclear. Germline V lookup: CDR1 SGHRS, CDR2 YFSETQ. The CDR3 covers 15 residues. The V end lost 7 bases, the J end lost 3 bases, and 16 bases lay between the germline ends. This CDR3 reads CASFSTGRDTGELFF. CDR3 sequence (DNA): TGCGCCAGCTTCTCAACCGGGCGAGACACCGGGGAGCTGTTTTTT.

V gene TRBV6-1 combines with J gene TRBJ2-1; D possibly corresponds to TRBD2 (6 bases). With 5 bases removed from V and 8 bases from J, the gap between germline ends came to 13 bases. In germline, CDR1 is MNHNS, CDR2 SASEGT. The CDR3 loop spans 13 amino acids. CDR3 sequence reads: CASSPARRDEQFF. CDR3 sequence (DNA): TGTGCCAGCAGTCCGGCCAGGAGGGATGAGCAGTTCTTC.

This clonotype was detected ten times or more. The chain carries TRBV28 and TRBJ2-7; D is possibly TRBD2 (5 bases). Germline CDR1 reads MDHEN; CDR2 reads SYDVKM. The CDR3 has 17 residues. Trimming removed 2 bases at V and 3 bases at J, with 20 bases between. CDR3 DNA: TGTGCCAGCAGTTTAAGGCAGCTCCGGGATCGGGGCTACGAGCAGTACTTC. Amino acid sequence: CASSLRQLRDRGYEQYF.

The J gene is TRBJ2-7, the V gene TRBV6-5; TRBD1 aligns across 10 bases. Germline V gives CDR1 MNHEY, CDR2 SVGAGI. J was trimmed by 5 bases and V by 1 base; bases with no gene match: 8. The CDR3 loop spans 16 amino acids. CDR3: CASSYLTGGLPHEQYF. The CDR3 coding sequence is TGTGCCAGCAGTTACTTGACAGGGGGCCTACCCCACGAGCAGTACTTC.

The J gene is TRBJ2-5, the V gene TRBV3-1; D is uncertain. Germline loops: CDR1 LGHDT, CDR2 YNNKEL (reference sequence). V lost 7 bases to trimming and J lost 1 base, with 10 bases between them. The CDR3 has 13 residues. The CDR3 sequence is CASTRRSQETQYF. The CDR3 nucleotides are TGTGCCAGCACCCGGCGTTCCCAAGAGACCCAGTACTTC.

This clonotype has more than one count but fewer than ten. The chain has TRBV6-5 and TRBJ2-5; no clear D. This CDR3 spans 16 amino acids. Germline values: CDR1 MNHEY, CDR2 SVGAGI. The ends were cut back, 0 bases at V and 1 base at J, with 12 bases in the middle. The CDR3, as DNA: TGTGCCAGCAGTTACTCAAGCTCTCGTGGCCAAGAGACCCAGTACTTC. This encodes CASSYSSSRGQETQYF.

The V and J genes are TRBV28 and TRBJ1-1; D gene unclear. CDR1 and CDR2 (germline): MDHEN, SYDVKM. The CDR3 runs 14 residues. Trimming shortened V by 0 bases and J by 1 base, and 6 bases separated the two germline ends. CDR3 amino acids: CASSLWAKNTEAFF. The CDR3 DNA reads TGTGCCAGCAGTTTATGGGCAAAGAACACTGAAGCTTTCTTT.

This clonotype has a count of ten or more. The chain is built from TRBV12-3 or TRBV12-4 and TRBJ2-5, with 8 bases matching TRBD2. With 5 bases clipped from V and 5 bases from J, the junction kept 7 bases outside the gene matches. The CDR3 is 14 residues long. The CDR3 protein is CASSTSGSGETQYF. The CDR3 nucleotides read TGTGCCAGCAGTACGAGCGGGAGCGGCGAGACCCAGTACTTC.

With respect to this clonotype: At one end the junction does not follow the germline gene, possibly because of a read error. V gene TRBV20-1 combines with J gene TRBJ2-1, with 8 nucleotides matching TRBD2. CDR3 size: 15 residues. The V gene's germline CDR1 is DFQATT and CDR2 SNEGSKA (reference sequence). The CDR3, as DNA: TGCAGTGTTAGAGATCTAGCGGGCTCCTACAATGAGCAGTTCTTC. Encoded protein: CSVRDLAGSYNEQFF.

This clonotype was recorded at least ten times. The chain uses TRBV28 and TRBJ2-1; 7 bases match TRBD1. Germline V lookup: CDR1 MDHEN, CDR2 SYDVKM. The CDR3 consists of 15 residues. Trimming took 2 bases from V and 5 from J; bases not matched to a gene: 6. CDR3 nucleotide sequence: TGTGCCAGCAGTTTAAGAGGGACAGTTGACAATGAGCAGTTCTTC. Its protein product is CASSLRGTVDNEQFF.

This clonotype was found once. The CDR3 nucleotides are TGTGCCAGCAGCTTAGGCGCACTAGCTGAGGGTGAGCAGTTCTTC. It codes for CASSLGALAEGEQFF. This sequence joins TRBV7-2 and TRBJ2-1; D is possibly TRBD2 (6 bases). The CDR3 is made up of 15 amino acids. Germline loops: CDR1 SGHTA, CDR2 FQGNSA. V dropped 1 base and J dropped 9 bases, with 16 bases sitting between them. Full variable domain (rest looked up from reference TRBV7-2 and TRBJ2-1): GAGVSQSPSNKVTEKGKDVELRCDPISGHTALYWYRQSLGQGLEFLIYFQGNSAPDKSGLPSDRFSAERTGGSVSTLTIQRTQQEDSAVYLCASSLGALAEGEQFFGPGTRLTVL.

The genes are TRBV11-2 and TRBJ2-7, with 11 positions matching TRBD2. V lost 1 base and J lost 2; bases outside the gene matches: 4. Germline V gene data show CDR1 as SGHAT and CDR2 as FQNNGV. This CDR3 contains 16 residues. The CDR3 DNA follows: TGTGCCAGCAGCTTAGGTGTAGCGGGAGGGCCCTACGAGCAGTACTTC. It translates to CASSLGVAGGPYEQYF. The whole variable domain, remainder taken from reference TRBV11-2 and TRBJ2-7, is EAGVAQSPRYKIIEKRQSVAFWCNPISGHATLYWYQQILGQGPKLLIQFQNNGVVDDSQLPKDRFSAERLKGVDSTLKIQPAKLEDSAVYLCASSLGVAGGPYEQYFGPGTRLTVT.

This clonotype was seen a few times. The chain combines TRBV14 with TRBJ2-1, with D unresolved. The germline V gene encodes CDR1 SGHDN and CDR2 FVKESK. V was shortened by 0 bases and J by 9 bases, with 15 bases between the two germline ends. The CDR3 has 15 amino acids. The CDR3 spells CASSQDQFRGREQFF. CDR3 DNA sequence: TGTGCCAGCAGCCAAGATCAATTTCGTGGTCGTGAGCAGTTCTTC.

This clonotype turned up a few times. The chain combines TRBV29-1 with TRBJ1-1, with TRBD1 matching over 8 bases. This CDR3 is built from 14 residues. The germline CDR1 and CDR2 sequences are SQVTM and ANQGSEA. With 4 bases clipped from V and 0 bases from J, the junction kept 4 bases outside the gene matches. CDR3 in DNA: TGCAGCGTTGCCAGGGGGCTTGTGAACACTGAAGCTTTCTTT. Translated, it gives CSVARGLVNTEAFF.

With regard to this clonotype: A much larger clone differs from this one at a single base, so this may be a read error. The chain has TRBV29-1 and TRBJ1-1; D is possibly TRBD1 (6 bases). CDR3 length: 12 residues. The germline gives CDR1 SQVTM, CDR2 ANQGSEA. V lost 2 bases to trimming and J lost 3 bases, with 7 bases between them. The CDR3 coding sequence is TGCAGCGTTGAAAGGGGGGACACTGAAGCTTTCTTT. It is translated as CSVERGDTEAFF. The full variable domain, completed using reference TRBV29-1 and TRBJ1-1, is SAVISQKPSRDICQRGTSLTIQCQVDSQVTMMFWYRQQPGQSLTLIATANQGSEATYESGFVIDKFPISRPNLTFSTLTVSNMSPEDSSIYLCSVERGDTEAFFGQGTRLTVV.

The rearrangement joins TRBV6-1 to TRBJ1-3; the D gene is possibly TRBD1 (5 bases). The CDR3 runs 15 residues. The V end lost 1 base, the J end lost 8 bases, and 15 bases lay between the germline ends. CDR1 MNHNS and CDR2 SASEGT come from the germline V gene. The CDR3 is CASSEVVGRGDTIYF. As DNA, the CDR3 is TGTGCCAGCAGTGAAGTTGTCGGCCGGGGGGACACCATATATTTT.

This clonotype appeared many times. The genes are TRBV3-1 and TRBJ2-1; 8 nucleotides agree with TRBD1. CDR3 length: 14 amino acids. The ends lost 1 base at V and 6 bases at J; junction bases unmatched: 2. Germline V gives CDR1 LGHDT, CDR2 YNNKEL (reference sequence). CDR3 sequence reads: CASSQGTGTNEQFF. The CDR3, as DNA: TGTGCCAGCAGCCAAGGGACAGGGACCAATGAGCAGTTCTTC.